The clone carrying this T cell receptor beta chain has a handful of counts. Its antigen is still unknown. Compared with germline, one end of the junction differs, possibly owing to a read error. Sampling consisted of one heparinised blood draw per donor, averaging approximately 120 mL. The entry originates in a study of beta chain features in type 1 diabetes. Study-level background: Patients were similar to healthy donors in age and gender (as well as in cell yields). The examined sorted cells totaled approximately 110 million across samples.

General study points: In type 1 diabetes patients, VDJ junctions had fewer insertions; deletions at these junctions were more frequent.

Reverse transcription of all isolated RNA meant that expressed TCRB transcripts were sequenced. The method was immunoSEQ multiplex PCR; TCRdb's version includes in-frame clones alone and lacks a portion of them. The sample records hundreds of thousands of clones, under 20% being singletons. CDR1 and CDR2 (germline): MNHNS, SASEGT. The CDR3 is made up of 11 amino acids. The sequence was obtained from a woman aged 18-29 years in good health. Specimen: naive CD4+ T cells from blood. The genes are TRBV6-1 and TRBJ1-2; D remains unclear. CDR3 DNA sequence: TGTGCCAGCAGCGAGACATCCCGCGGTCACTTC. It encodes CASSETSRGHF.